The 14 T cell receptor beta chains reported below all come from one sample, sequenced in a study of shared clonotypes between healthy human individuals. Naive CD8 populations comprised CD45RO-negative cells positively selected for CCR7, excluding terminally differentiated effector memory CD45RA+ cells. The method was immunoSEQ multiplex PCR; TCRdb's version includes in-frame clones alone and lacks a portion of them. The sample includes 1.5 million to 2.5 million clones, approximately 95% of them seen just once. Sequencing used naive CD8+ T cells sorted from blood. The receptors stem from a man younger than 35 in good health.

CDR3 sequence reads: CASRSGRGTQYF. Here the CDR3 DNA reads TGTGCCAGCAGGTCGGGGAGAGGAACGCAGTATTTT. The rearrangement joins TRBV7-8 to TRBJ2-3; possibly TRBD2 for D (5 bases). The V and J ends lost 6 bases and 9 bases respectively, with 13 bases between them. The V gene's germline CDR1 is SGHVS and CDR2 FQNEAQ. This CDR3 contains 12 residues.

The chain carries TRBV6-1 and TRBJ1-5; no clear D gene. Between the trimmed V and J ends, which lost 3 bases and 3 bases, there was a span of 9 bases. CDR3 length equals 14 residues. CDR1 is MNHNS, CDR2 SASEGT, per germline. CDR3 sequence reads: CASSDVGNNQPQHF. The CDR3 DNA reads TGTGCCAGCAGTGATGTAGGGAACAATCAGCCCCAGCATTTT.

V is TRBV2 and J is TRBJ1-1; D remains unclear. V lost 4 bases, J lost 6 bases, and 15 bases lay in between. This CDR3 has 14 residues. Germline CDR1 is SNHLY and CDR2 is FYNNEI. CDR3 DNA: TGTGCCAGCAGTGCCGGCGGTTCTGCCCCTGAAGCTTTCTTT. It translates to CASSAGGSAPEAFF.

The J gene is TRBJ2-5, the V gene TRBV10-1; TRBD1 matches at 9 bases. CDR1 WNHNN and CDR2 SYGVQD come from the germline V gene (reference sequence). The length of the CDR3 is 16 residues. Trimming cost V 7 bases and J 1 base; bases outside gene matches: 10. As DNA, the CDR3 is TGCGCCAGCAAAGGACAGGGGATAACATCCCAAGAGACCCAGTACTTC. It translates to CASKGQGITSQETQYF.

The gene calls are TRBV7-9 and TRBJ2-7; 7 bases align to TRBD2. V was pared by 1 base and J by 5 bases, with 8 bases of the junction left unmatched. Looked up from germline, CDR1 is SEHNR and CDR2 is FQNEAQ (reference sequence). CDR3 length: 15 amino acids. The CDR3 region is CASSLVLAGRHEQYF. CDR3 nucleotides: TGTGCCAGCAGCTTAGTTTTAGCGGGCCGACACGAGCAGTACTTC.

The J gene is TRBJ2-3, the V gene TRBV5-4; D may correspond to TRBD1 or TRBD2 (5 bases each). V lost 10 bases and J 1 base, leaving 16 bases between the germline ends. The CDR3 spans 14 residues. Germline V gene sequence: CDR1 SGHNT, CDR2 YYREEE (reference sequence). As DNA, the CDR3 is TGTGCCGTACCGAGGGGCAGGGGCACAGATACGCAGTATTTT. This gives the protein CAVPRGRGTDTQYF.

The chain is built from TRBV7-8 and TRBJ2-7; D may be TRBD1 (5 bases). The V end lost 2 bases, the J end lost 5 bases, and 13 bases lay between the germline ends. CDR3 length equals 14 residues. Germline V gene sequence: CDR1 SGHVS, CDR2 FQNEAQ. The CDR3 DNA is TGTGCCAGCAGCTTAACCCAGGGCATGGACGAGCAGTACTTC. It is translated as CASSLTQGMDEQYF.

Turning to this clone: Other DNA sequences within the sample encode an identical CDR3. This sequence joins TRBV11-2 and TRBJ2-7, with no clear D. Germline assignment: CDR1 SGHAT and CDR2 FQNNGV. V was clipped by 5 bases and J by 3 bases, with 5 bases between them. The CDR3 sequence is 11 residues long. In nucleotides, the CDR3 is TGTGCCAGCAGCCTCTACTACGAGCAGTACTTC. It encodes CASSLYYEQYF. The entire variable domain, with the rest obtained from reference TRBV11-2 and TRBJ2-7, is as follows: EAGVAQSPRYKIIEKRQSVAFWCNPISGHATLYWYQQILGQGPKLLIQFQNNGVVDDSQLPKDRFSAERLKGVDSTLKIQPAKLEDSAVYLCASSLYYEQYFGPGTRLTVT.

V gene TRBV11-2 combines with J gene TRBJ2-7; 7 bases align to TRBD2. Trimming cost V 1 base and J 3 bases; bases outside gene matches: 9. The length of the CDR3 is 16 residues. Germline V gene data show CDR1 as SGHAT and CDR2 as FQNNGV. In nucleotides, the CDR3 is TGTGCCAGCAGCTTAGGGGAGGGCACGGGCGACTACGAGCAGTACTTC. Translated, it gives CASSLGEGTGDYEQYF.

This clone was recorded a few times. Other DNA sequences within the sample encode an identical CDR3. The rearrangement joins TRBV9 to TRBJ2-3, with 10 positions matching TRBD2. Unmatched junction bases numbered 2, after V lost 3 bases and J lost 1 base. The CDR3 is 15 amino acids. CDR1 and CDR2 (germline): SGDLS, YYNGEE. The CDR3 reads CASSAGTSGTDTQYF. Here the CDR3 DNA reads TGTGCCAGCAGCGCCGGGACTAGCGGCACAGATACGCAGTATTTT.

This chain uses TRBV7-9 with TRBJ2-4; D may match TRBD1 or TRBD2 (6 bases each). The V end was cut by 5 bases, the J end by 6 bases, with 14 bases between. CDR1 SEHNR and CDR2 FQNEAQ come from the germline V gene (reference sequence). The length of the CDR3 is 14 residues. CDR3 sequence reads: CASSPGGGGNIQYF. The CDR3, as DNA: TGTGCCAGCAGCCCGGGTGGAGGGGGAAACATTCAGTACTTC.

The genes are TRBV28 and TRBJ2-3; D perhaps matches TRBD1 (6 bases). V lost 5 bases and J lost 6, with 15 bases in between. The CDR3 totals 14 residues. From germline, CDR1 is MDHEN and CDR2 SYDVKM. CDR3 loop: CASSQGQYADTQYF. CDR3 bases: TGTGCCAGCAGTCAAGGACAGTATGCCGATACGCAGTATTTT.

In DNA, the CDR3 is TGTGCCAGCAGTCCGCAGACAGCTACGGAGTTCACCGGGGAGCTGTTTTTT. Translated, it gives CASSPQTATEFTGELFF. The chain has TRBV27 and TRBJ2-2, with a tentative D call TRBD1 (5 bases). Trimming took 5 bases from V and 4 from J, leaving 20 bases between them. Germline loops: CDR1 MNHEY, CDR2 SMNVEV (reference sequence). This CDR3 comprises 17 residues.

The CDR3 nucleotides are TGCGCCAGCAGCCCCTCCGCGGGGGGGTTCCAAGAGACCCAGTACTTC. It translates to CASSPSAGGFQETQYF. The rearrangement joins TRBV5-1 to TRBJ2-5, with TRBD2 matching over 9 bases. This CDR3 comprises 16 residues. The V and J ends lost 4 bases and 1 base, in that order; junction bases with no gene match: 8. CDR1 SGHRS and CDR2 YFSETQ come from the germline V gene.